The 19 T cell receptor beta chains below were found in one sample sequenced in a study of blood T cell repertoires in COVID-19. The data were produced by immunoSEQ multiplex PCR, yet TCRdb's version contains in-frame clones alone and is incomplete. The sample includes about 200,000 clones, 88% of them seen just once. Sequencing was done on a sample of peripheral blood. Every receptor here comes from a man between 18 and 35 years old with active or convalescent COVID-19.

The CDR3 coding sequence is TGTGCCAGCAGGTCACAGGTGGACTATGGCTACACCTTC. Encoded protein: CASRSQVDYGYTF. The chain couples TRBV6-5 to TRBJ1-2; D may be TRBD1 (5 bases). The CDR3 sequence is 13 residues long. The germline CDR1 and CDR2 sequences are MNHEY and SVGAGI. Trimming stripped 6 bases from V and 3 bases from J, with 11 bases between.

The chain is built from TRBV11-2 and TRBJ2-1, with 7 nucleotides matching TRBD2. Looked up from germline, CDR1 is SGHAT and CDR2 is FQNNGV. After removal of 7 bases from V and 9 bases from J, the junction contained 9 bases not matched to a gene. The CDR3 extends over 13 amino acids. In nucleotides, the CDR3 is TGTGCCAGCACTCCGGGGGGAGCTGGTGAGCAGTTCTTC. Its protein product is CASTPGGAGEQFF.

The CDR3 loop is CASRTYSNQPQHF. CDR3 DNA: TGTGCCAGCAGAACATATAGCAATCAGCCCCAGCATTTT. The chain recombines TRBV28 with TRBJ1-5; D is unclear. The CDR3 consists of 13 residues. The germline V gene encodes CDR1 MDHEN and CDR2 SYDVKM. V lost 6 bases and J 0 bases, leaving 6 bases between the germline ends.

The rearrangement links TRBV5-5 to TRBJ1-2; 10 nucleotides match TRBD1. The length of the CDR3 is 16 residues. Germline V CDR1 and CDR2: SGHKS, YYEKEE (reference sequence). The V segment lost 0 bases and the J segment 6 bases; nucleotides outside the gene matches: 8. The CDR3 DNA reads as TGTGCCAGCAGCTTGGTTGGGACAGGGGCATCGGATGGCTACACCTTC. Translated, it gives CASSLVGTGASDGYTF.

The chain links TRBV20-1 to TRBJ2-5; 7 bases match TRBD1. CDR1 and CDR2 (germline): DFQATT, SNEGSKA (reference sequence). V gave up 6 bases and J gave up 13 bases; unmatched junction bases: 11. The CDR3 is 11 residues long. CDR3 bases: TGCAGTGCCGGAGAAGGGACAGCTACGTACTTC. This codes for CSAGEGTATYF.

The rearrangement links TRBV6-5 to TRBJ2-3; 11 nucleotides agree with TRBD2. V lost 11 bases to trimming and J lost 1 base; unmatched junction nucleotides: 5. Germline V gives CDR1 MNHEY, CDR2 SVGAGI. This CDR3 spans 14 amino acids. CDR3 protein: CAGSGRAGTDTQYF. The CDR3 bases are TGTGCCGGTAGCGGGAGGGCCGGCACAGATACGCAGTATTTT.

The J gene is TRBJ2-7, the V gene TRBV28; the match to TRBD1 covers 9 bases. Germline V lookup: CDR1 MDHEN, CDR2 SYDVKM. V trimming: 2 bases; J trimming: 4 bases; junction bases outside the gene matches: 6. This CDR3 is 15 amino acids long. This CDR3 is CASSLVGQGRYEQYF. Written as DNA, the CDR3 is TGTGCCAGCAGTTTAGTTGGACAGGGGAGGTACGAGCAGTACTTC.

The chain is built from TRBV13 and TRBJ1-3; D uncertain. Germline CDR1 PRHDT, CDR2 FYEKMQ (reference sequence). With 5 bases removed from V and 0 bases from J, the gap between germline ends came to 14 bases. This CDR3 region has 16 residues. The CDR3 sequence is CASSGREGYSGNTIYF. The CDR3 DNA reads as TGTGCCAGCAGCGGACGAGAGGGTTACTCTGGAAACACCATATATTTT. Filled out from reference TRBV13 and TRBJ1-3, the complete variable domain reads AAGVIQSPRHLIKEKRETATLKCYPIPRHDTVYWYQQGPGQDPQFLISFYEKMQSDKGSIPDRFSAQQFSDYHSELNMSSLELGDSALYFCASSGREGYSGNTIYFGEGSWLTVV.

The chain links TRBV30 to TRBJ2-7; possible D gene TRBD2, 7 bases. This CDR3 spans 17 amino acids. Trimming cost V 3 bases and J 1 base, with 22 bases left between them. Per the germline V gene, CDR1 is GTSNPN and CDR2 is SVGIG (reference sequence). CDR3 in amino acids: CAWSTRPGGAQSYEQYF. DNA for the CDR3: TGTGCCTGGAGCACCCGGCCTGGGGGGGCCCAATCCTACGAGCAGTACTTC.

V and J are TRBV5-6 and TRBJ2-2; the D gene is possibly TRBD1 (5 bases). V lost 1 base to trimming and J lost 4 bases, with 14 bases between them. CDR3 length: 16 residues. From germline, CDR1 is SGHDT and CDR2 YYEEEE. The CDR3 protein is CASSLSRQGSTGELFF. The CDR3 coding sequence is TGTGCCAGCAGCTTGAGTCGCCAGGGATCCACCGGGGAGCTGTTTTTT.

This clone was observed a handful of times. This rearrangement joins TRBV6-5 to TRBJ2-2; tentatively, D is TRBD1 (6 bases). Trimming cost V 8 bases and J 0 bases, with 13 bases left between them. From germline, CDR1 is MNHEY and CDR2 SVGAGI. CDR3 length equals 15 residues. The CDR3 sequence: CASGWTAANTGELFF. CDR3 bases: TGTGCCAGCGGATGGACAGCCGCGAACACCGGGGAGCTGTTTTTT.

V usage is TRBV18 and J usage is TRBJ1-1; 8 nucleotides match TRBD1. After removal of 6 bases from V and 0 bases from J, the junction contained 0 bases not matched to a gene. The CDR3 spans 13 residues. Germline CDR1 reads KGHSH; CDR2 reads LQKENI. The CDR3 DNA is TGTGCCAGCTCGGGACAGGTGAACACTGAAGCTTTCTTT. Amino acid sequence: CASSGQVNTEAFF.

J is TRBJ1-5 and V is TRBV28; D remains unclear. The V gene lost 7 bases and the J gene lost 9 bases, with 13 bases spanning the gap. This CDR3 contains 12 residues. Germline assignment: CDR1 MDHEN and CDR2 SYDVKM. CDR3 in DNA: TGTGCCAGCACCTCAGGTAGTCCGCCCCAGCATTTT. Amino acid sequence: CASTSGSPPQHF. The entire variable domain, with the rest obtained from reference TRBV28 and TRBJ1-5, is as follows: DVKVTQSSRYLVKRTGEKVFLECVQDMDHENMFWYRQDPGLGLRLIYFSYDVKMKEKGDIPEGYSVSREKKERFSLILESASTNQTSMYLCASTSGSPPQHFGDGTRLSIL.

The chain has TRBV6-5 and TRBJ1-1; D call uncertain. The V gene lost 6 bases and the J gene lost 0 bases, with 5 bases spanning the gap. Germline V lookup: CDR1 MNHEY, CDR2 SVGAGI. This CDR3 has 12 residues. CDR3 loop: CASRRLNTEAFF. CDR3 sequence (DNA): TGTGCCAGCAGGAGGCTGAACACTGAAGCTTTCTTT.

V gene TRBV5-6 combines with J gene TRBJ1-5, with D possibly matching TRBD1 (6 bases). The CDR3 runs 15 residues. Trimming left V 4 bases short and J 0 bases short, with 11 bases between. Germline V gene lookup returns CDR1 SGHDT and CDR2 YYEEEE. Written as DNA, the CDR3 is TGTGCCAGCAGCCGGACAGCCTATAGCAATCAGCCCCAGCATTTT. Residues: CASSRTAYSNQPQHF.

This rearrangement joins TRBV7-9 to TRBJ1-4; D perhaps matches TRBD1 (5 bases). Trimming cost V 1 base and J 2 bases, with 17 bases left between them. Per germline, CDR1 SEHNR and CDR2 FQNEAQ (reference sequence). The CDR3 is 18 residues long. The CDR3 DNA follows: TGTGCCAGCAGCTTAGGCGTTTCGGGGGTTTCGACTAATGAAAAACTGTTTTTT. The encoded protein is CASSLGVSGVSTNEKLFF.

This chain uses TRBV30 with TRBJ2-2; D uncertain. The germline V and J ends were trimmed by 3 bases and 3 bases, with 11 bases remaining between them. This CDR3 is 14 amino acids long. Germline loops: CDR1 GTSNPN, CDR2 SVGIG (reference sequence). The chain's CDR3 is CAWRLSLDTGELFF. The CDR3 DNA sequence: TGTGCCTGGAGGCTATCCTTGGACACCGGGGAGCTGTTTTTT.

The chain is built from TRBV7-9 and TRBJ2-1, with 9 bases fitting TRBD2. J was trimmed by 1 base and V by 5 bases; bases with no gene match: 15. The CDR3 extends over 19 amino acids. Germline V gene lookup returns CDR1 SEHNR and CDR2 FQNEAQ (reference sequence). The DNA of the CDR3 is TGTGCCAGCAGCGGGGCTAGCAAGGGGCGGGAGGGGTCCTACAATGAGCAGTTCTTC. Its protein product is CASSGASKGREGSYNEQFF.

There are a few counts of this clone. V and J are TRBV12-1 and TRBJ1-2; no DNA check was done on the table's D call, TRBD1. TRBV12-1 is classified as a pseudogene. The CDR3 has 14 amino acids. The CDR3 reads CASSFAHSRYGYTF. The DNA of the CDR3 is TGTGCCAGCAGCTTTGCGCACAGTAGGTATGGCTACACCTTC.